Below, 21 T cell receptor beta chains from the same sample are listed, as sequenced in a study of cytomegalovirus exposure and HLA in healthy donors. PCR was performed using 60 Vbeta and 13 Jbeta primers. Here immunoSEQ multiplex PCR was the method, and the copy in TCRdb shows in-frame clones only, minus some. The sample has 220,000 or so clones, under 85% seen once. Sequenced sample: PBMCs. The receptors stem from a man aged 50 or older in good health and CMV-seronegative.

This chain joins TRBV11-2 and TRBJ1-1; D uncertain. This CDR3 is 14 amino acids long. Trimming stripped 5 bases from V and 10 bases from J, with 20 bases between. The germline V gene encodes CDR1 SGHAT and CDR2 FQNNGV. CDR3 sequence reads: CASSPGGWVSGAFF. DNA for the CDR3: TGTGCCAGCAGCCCCGGAGGGTGGGTTAGCGGAGCTTTCTTT.

The DNA of the CDR3 is TGTGCCAGTAGTCAAGGGGGCGGGAATGAGCAGTTCTTC. Translated: CASSQGGGNEQFF. V usage is TRBV19 and J usage is TRBJ2-1; 7 bases match TRBD1. Germline V gene sequence: CDR1 LNHDA, CDR2 SQIVND (reference sequence). With V trimmed by 5 bases and J by 7 bases, 5 bases remained unmatched. The CDR3 consists of 13 residues.

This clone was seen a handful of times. The chain's CDR3 is CASSYSPRGHGYTF. In nucleotides, the CDR3 is TGTGCCAGCAGTTACTCCCCCAGGGGGCATGGCTACACCTTC. The rearrangement joins TRBV6-5 to TRBJ1-2; TRBD1 aligns across 8 bases. Germline V gene lookup returns CDR1 MNHEY and CDR2 SVGAGI. This CDR3 has 14 residues. With 0 bases clipped from V and 6 bases from J, the junction kept 3 bases outside the gene matches.

The CDR3 is CASSLGQGNTEAFF. The CDR3 nucleotides are TGTGCCAGCAGCTTAGGACAGGGGAACACTGAAGCTTTCTTT. The V and J genes are TRBV11-3 and TRBJ1-1; 7 bases align to TRBD1. The length of the CDR3 is 14 residues. Germline-derived CDR1 and CDR2 are SGHNT and YENEEA. The V segment lost 1 base and the J segment 1 base; nucleotides outside the gene matches: 0. Full variable domain (remainder filled in from reference TRBV11-3 and TRBJ1-1): EAGVVQSPRYKIIEKKQPVAFWCNPISGHNTLYWYLQNLGQGPELLIRYENEEAVDDSQLPKDRFSAERLKGVDSTLKIQPAELGDSAVYLCASSLGQGNTEAFFGQGTRLTVV.

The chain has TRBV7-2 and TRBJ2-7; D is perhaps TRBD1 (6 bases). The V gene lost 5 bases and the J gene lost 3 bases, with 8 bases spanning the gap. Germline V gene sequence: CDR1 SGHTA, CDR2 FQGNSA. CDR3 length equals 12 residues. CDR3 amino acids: CASSDRNYEQYF. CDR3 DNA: TGTGCCAGCAGCGACAGGAACTACGAGCAGTACTTC.

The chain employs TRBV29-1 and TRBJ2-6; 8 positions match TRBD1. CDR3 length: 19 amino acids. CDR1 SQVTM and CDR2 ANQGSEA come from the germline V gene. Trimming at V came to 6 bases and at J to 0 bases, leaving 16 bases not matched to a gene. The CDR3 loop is CSVKLVDRVYDSGANVLTF. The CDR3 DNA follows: TGCAGCGTCAAACTGGTGGACAGGGTATATGACTCTGGGGCCAACGTCCTGACTTTC.

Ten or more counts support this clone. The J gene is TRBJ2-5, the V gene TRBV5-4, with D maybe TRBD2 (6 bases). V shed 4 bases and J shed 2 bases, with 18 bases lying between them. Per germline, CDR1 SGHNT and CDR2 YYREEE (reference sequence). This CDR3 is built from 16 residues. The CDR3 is CASSRVSGGGQETQYF. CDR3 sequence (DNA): TGTGCCAGCAGCAGGGTTAGCGGAGGCGGGCAAGAGACCCAGTACTTC.

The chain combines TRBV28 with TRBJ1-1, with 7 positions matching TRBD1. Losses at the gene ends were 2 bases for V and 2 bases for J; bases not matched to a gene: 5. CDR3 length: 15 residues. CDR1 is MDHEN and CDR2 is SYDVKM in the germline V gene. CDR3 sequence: CASSLRSGGNTEAFF. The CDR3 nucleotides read TGTGCCAGCAGTTTAAGGTCAGGGGGTAACACTGAAGCTTTCTTT.

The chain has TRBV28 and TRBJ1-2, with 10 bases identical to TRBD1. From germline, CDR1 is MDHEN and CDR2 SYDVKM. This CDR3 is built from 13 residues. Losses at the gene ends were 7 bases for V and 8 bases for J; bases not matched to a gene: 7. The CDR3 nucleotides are TGTGCCAGCACTCCTCAGGACAGGGGGGGCTACACCTTC. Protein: CASTPQDRGGYTF.

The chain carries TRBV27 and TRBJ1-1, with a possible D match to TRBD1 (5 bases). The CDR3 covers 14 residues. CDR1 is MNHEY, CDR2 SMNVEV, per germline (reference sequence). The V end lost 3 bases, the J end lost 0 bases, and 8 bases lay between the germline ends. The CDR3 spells CASSFGGMNTEAFF. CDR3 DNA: TGTGCCAGCAGTTTCGGGGGAATGAACACTGAAGCTTTCTTT.

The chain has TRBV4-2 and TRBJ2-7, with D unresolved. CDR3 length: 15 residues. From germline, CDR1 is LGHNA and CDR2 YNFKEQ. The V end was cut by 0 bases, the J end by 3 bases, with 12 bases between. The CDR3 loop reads CASSQEDFAGYEQYF. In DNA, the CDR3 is TGTGCCAGCAGCCAAGAGGATTTCGCAGGCTACGAGCAGTACTTC.

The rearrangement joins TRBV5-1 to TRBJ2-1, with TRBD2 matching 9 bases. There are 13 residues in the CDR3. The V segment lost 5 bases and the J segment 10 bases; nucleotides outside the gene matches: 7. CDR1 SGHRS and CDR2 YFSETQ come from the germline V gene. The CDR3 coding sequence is TGCGCCAGCAGTTCTAGCGGGAACAGGGAGCAGTTCTTC. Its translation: CASSSSGNREQFF.

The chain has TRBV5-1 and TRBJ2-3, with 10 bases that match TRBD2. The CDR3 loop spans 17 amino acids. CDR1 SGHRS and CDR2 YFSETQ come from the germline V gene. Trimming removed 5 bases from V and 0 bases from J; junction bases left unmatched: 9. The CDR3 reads CASRAGGTSASTDTQYF. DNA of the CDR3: TGCGCCAGCAGGGCCGGGGGGACTAGCGCCAGCACAGATACGCAGTATTTT. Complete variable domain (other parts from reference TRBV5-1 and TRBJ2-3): KAGVTQTPRYLIKTRGQQVTLSCSPISGHRSVSWYQQTPGQGLQFLFEYFSETQRNKGNFPGRFSGRQFSNSRSEMNVSTLELGDSALYLCASRAGGTSASTDTQYFGPGTRLTVL.

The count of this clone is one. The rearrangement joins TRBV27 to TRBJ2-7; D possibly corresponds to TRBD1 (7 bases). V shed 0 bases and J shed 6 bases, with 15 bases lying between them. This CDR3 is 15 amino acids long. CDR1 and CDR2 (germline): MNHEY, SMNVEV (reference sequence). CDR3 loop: CASSLSRRGESEQYF. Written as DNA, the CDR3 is TGTGCCAGCAGTTTATCTCGCAGGGGGGAGAGCGAGCAGTACTTC.

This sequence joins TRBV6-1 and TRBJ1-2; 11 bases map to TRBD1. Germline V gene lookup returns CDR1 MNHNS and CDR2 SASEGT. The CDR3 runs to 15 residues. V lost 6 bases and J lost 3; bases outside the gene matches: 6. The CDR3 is CASRARTGGDYGYTF. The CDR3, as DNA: TGTGCCAGCAGGGCCCGGACAGGGGGCGACTATGGCTACACCTTC.

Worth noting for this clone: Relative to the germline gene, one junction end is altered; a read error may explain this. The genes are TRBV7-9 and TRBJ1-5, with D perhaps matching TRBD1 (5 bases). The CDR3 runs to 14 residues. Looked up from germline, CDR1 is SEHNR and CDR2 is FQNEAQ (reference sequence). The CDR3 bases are TGTGCCGGCAGCTTGGTAGGGGACAATCAGCCCCAGCATTTT. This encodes CAGSLVGDNQPQHF.

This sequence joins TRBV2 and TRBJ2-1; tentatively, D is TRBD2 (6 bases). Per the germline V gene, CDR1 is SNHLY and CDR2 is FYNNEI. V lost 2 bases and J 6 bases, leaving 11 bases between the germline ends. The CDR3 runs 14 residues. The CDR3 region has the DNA TGTGCCAGCAGTGAATTGTTGGGGGGCAATGAGCAGTTCTTC. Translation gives CASSELLGGNEQFF.

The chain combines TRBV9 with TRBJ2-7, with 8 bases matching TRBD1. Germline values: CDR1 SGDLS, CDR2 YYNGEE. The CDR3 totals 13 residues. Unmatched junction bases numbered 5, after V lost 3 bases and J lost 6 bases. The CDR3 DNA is TGTGCCAGCAGCGCCGGGACAGGCCCCGAGCAGTACTTC. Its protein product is CASSAGTGPEQYF.

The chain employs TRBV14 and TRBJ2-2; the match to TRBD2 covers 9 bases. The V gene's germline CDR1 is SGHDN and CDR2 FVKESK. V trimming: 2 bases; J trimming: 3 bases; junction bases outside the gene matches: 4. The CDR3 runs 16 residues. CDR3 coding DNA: TGTGCCAGCAGCCAACCGGGACTAGCATACACCGGGGAGCTGTTTTTT. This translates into CASSQPGLAYTGELFF.

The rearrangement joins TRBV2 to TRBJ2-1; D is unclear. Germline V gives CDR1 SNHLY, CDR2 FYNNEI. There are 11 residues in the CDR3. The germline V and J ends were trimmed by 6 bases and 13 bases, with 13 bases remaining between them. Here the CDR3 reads CASSVAVPQFF. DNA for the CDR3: TGTGCCAGCAGCGTAGCTGTCCCCCAGTTCTTC.

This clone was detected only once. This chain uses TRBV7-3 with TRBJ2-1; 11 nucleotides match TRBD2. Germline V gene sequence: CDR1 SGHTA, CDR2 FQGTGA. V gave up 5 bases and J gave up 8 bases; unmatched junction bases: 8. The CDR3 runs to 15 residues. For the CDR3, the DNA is TGTGCCAGCAGCGTGACTAGCGGGACTGGGTATGAGCAGTTCTTC. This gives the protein CASSVTSGTGYEQFF.